The 32 T cell receptor beta chains reported below all come from one sample, sequenced in a study of a mutant IDH1 vaccine in newly diagnosed glioma. Time point in this sample: baseline, week 1 (first vaccination visit). Treatment indicated: pre-vaccination baseline after standard-of-care therapy. Some clones are missing from TCRdb's copy, which holds only in-frame ones; the method was immunoSEQ multiplex PCR. Among 80,000 to 100,000 clones, around 77% were seen once, and the ten largest hold around 7.5%. Sequenced here: PBMCs, sampled from a glioma patient treated with radiotherapy, temozolomide or both. These receptors were collected from a man in his forties with glioma.

This chain links TRBV6-1 with TRBJ1-1; D not certain. The germline CDR1 and CDR2 sequences are MNHNS and SASEGT. V lost 4 bases, J lost 4 bases, and 10 bases lay in between. This CDR3 contains 13 residues. The CDR3 is CASSVKSPTEAFF. As DNA, the CDR3 is TGTGCCAGCAGTGTGAAAAGCCCCACTGAAGCTTTCTTT.

The chain joins TRBV5-6 to TRBJ1-6; a weak D match, TRBD1 (6 bases). Trimming left V 0 bases short and J 5 bases short, with 9 bases between. This CDR3 spans 15 amino acids. Germline CDR1 SGHDT, CDR2 YYEEEE. In nucleotides, the CDR3 is TGTGCCAGCAGCTTGGTCAGGGGCAATAATTCACCCCTCCACTTT. Encoded protein: CASSLVRGNNSPLHF.

The chain uses TRBV29-1 and TRBJ2-7, with TRBD1 as a possible D gene (7 bases). Trimming left V 7 bases short and J 6 bases short, with 16 bases between. CDR1 is SQVTM and CDR2 is ANQGSEA in the germline V gene. This CDR3 has 12 residues. CDR3 protein: CSAGGQGGEQYF. CDR3 DNA sequence: TGCAGCGCCGGAGGGCAGGGGGGCGAGCAGTACTTC.

The rearrangement joins TRBV7-9 to TRBJ1-2, with TRBD1 matching 7 bases. The germline V gene encodes CDR1 SEHNR and CDR2 FQNEAQ (reference sequence). This CDR3 is built from 17 residues. Germline trimming cut 5 bases from V and 5 bases from J; bases unmatched to any gene: 17. Here the CDR3 reads CASSPNLPPGGKYGYTF. The CDR3 DNA follows: TGTGCCAGCAGCCCAAATCTGCCGCCAGGGGGGAAATATGGCTACACCTTC.

The rearrangement joins TRBV5-4 to TRBJ2-7; TRBD1 matches 7 bases. Unmatched junction bases numbered 2, after V lost 0 bases and J lost 5 bases. Germline V gene data show CDR1 as SGHNT and CDR2 as YYREEE (reference sequence). This CDR3 is 13 amino acids long. CDR3 region: CASSLGTGDEQYF. The CDR3 coding sequence is TGTGCCAGCAGCTTGGGAACAGGGGACGAGCAGTACTTC.

The chain joins TRBV10-3 to TRBJ2-7; perhaps D is TRBD1 or TRBD2 (5 bases each). The V end lost 7 bases, the J end lost 9 bases, and 16 bases lay between the germline ends. Germline V gene sequence: CDR1 ENHRY, CDR2 SYGVKD. The CDR3 has 12 amino acids. Here the CDR3 reads CAITGTPGVQYF. Here the CDR3 DNA reads TGTGCCATCACTGGGACGCCCGGCGTGCAGTACTTC.

Details on this clone: Compared with germline, one end of the junction differs, possibly owing to a read error. The V call is TRBV11-2, the J call TRBJ2-1, with TRBD2 matching 10 bases. Looked up from germline, CDR1 is SGHAT and CDR2 is FQNNGV. This CDR3 has 15 amino acids. The CDR3: CASSLEASGSDEQFF. The CDR3, as DNA: TGTGCCAGCAGCCTAGAGGCTAGCGGGAGTGATGAGCAGTTCTTC.

The chain couples TRBV28 to TRBJ2-1, with 12 bases matching TRBD2. Germline V gene sequence: CDR1 MDHEN, CDR2 SYDVKM. V dropped 4 bases and J dropped 3; count of bases not matched to a gene: 4. This CDR3 has 16 amino acids. The CDR3 here is CASSSQLAGGYNEQFF. CDR3 in DNA: TGTGCCAGCAGTTCCCAACTAGCGGGAGGCTACAATGAGCAGTTCTTC.

The chain has TRBV5-1 and TRBJ2-7; D is uncertain. Germline assignment: CDR1 SGHRS and CDR2 YFSETQ. This CDR3 has 13 residues. V shed 0 bases and J shed 3 bases, with 7 bases lying between them. CDR3 loop: CASSLVASYEQYF. CDR3 nucleotides: TGCGCCAGCAGCTTGGTGGCCAGCTACGAGCAGTACTTC.

The J gene is TRBJ1-1, the V gene TRBV2; D ambiguous. V lost 6 bases and J 1 base, leaving 6 bases between the germline ends. Germline V lookup: CDR1 SNHLY, CDR2 FYNNEI. The CDR3 length is 12 residues. As DNA, the CDR3 is TGTGCCAGCAGGGATTCGAACACTGAAGCTTTCTTT. It specifies CASRDSNTEAFF. The entire variable domain, with the rest obtained from reference TRBV2 and TRBJ1-1, is as follows: EPEVTQTPSHQVTQMGQEVILRCVPISNHLYFYWYRQILGQKVEFLVSFYNNEISEKSEIFDDQFSVERPDGSNFTLKIRSTKLEDSAMYFCASRDSNTEAFFGQGTRLTVV.

The table lists this clone with many counts. The CDR3 DNA sequence: TGTGCCAGCAGCCTGTGGGACCCTAACTATGGCTACACCTTC. This translates into CASSLWDPNYGYTF. The V call is TRBV7-9, the J call TRBJ1-2; D may be TRBD1 (5 bases). The CDR3 loop spans 14 amino acids. Germline CDR1 reads SEHNR; CDR2 reads FQNEAQ (reference sequence). V lost 5 bases, J lost 0 bases, and 10 bases lay in between. The complete variable domain, with remaining parts taken from reference TRBV7-9 and TRBJ1-2, reads DTGVSQNPRHKITKRGQNVTFRCDPISEHNRLYWYRQTLGQGPEFLTYFQNEAQLEKSRLLSDRFSAERPKGSFSTLEIQRTEQGDSAMYLCASSLWDPNYGYTFGSGTRLTVV.

The rearrangement links TRBV5-4 to TRBJ2-2, with 7 bases lining up with TRBD1. This CDR3 comprises 14 residues. Germline lookup yields CDR1 SGHNT and CDR2 YYREEE (reference sequence). V dropped 4 bases and J dropped 6; count of bases not matched to a gene: 6. The DNA for the CDR3 is TGTGCCAGCAGCACGGACAGGAAGGCCGGGGAGCTGTTTTTT. This gives the protein CASSTDRKAGELFF. The entire variable domain, with the rest obtained from reference TRBV5-4 and TRBJ2-2, is as follows: ETGVTQSPTHLIKTRGQQVTLRCSSQSGHNTVSWYQQALGQGPQFIFQYYREEENGRGNFPPRFSGLQFPNYSSELNVNALELDDSALYLCASSTDRKAGELFFGEGSRLTVL.

The rearrangement uses TRBV18 and TRBJ1-3, with D perhaps matching TRBD1 (6 bases). V gave up 1 base and J gave up 0 bases, with 13 bases separating them. The CDR3 is 17 residues long. Germline V gene data show CDR1 as KGHSH and CDR2 as LQKENI. CDR3 amino acids: CASSPRSTGHSGNTIYF. The CDR3 DNA reads as TGTGCCAGCTCACCACGTTCGACAGGCCACTCTGGAAACACCATATATTTT.

Worth noting for this clone: A junction boundary mismatches the germline segment, possibly from a read error. J is TRBJ1-4 and V is TRBV7-7, with TRBD1 as a possible D gene (5 bases). Germline V gene sequence: CDR1 SSHAT, CDR2 FNYEAQ (reference sequence). The CDR3 runs to 14 residues. This CDR3 is CASSSGEGNEKLFF. In DNA, the CDR3 is TGTGCTAGCAGCTCGGGGGAAGGGAATGAAAAACTGTTTTTT.

The J gene is TRBJ1-2, the V gene TRBV6-5; 9 nucleotides line up with TRBD1. The CDR3 runs to 15 residues. The germline gives CDR1 MNHEY, CDR2 SVGAGI. The J segment lost 6 bases and the V segment lost 0 bases, leaving 5 bases of the junction unmatched. Written as DNA, the CDR3 is TGTGCCAGCAGTTACTCTTGGACAGGGGCTCATGGCTACACCTTC. Residues: CASSYSWTGAHGYTF.

The chain is built from TRBV21-1 and TRBJ2-7; the tabulated D call, TRBD1, remains unverified against the DNA. TRBV21-1 represents a pseudogene. The CDR3 contains 16 residues. The CDR3 protein is CASSKHTGQGAHEQYF. DNA for the CDR3: TGTGCCAGCAGCAAACACACGGGACAGGGGGCCCACGAGCAGTACTTC.

This clone was observed a handful of times. The rearrangement uses TRBV7-8 and TRBJ1-5, with 7 positions matching TRBD1. Germline trimming cut 5 bases from V and 3 bases from J; bases unmatched to any gene: 13. CDR1 and CDR2 (germline): SGHVS, FQNEAQ. This CDR3 is 17 amino acids long. CDR3 loop: CASSPSVAGQTNQPQHF. CDR3 nucleotide sequence: TGTGCCAGCAGCCCTAGCGTAGCGGGACAGACCAATCAGCCCCAGCATTTT. Drawing the rest from reference TRBV7-8 and TRBJ1-5, the complete variable domain is GAGVSQSPRYKVAKRGQDVALRCDPISGHVSLFWYQQALGQGPEFLTYFQNEAQLDKSGLPSDRFFAERPEGSVSTLKIQRTQQEDSAVYLCASSPSVAGQTNQPQHFGDGTRLSIL.

This clone was observed a few times. The genes are TRBV4-3 and TRBJ1-1; D not resolved. Trimming took 1 base from V and 3 from J, leaving 9 bases between them. This CDR3 is built from 14 residues. CDR1 is LGHNA and CDR2 is YSLEER in the germline V gene. The CDR3 bases are TGCGCCAGCAGCCAAGGAGGAACATACACTGAAGCTTTCTTT. This sequence encodes CASSQGGTYTEAFF.

The chain employs TRBV7-9 and TRBJ2-5; D remains ambiguous. CDR3 length equals 13 residues. The V end lost 7 bases, the J end lost 3 bases, and 12 bases lay between the germline ends. Germline loops: CDR1 SEHNR, CDR2 FQNEAQ (reference sequence). This CDR3 reads CASTPRSKETQYF. In DNA form, the CDR3 reads TGTGCCAGCACCCCTCGGAGCAAAGAGACCCAGTACTTC.

This clone has just one count. The rearrangement joins TRBV27 to TRBJ2-7, with 15 nucleotides matching TRBD2. J gave up 4 bases and V 2 bases, and 6 bases lay outside the gene matches. CDR1 is MNHEY and CDR2 is SMNVEV in the germline V gene (reference sequence). The CDR3 is 17 amino acids. The CDR3 nucleotides are TGTGCCAGCAGTTTACAAGGGACTAGCGGGAGGAGGTACGAGCAGTACTTC. It codes for CASSLQGTSGRRYEQYF.

This clone occurred a few times. The chain combines TRBV4-1 with TRBJ1-5, with D unclear. The CDR3 loop spans 15 amino acids. V lost 0 bases and J lost 0, with 6 bases in between. CDR1 and CDR2 (germline): MGHRA, YSYEKL. The chain's CDR3 is CASSQEQFSNQPQHF. The CDR3 DNA follows: TGCGCCAGCAGCCAAGAGCAGTTTAGCAATCAGCCCCAGCATTTT.

The chain is built from TRBV18 and TRBJ1-2; D gene ambiguous. CDR1 and CDR2 from the germline V gene are KGHSH and LQKENI. V lost 2 bases and J 8 bases, leaving 18 bases between the germline ends. The CDR3 runs 15 residues. CDR3 sequence: CASSPRSREGGGYTF. CDR3 sequence (DNA): TGTGCCAGCTCACCAAGGTCGAGGGAAGGCGGCGGCTACACCTTC.

The chain's CDR3 is CASSPQGSEQFF. The CDR3 DNA is TGTGCCAGCAGCCCCCAGGGGAGTGAGCAGTTCTTC. The chain has TRBV4-2 and TRBJ2-1; a possible D gene is TRBD1 (6 bases). The CDR3 spans 12 residues. In germline, CDR1 is LGHNA, CDR2 YNFKEQ. Deletions cut 4 bases from V and 9 bases from J, with 10 bases between.

The sample holds one count of this clone. The chain links TRBV19 to TRBJ2-3; D gene ambiguous. The CDR3 loop spans 14 amino acids. Trimming took off 3 bases at V and 2 bases at J, with 9 bases between the two ends. The germline V gene encodes CDR1 LNHDA and CDR2 SQIVND (reference sequence). The CDR3 DNA follows: TGTGCCAGTAGTATTGACCAGGCCACAGATACGCAGTATTTT. Amino acid sequence: CASSIDQATDTQYF. The full variable domain, its missing parts supplied by reference TRBV19 and TRBJ2-3, is DGGITQSPKYLFRKEGQNVTLSCEQNLNHDAMYWYRQDPGQGLRLIYYSQIVNDFQKGDIAEGYSVSREKKESFPLTVTSAQKNPTAFYLCASSIDQATDTQYFGPGTRLTVL.

The rearrangement links TRBV5-1 to TRBJ1-2; 8 bases line up with TRBD1. Germline CDR1 and CDR2: SGHRS and YFSETQ. The CDR3 sequence is 14 residues long. Trimming cost V 4 bases and J 3 bases; bases outside gene matches: 5. The CDR3 protein is CASSHKTGDYGYTF. CDR3 nucleotides: TGCGCCAGCAGCCACAAGACAGGGGACTATGGCTACACCTTC.

This sequence joins TRBV28 and TRBJ1-1; D is ambiguous. There are 17 residues in the CDR3. The V end was cut by 0 bases, the J end by 10 bases, with 24 bases between. Germline CDR1 is MDHEN and CDR2 is SYDVKM. The CDR3 DNA is TGTGCCAGCAGTTTATGGGCCCCATCCCGGGGAGTGAATAGAGCTTTCTTT. Translating it yields CASSLWAPSRGVNRAFF.

The chain carries TRBV30 and TRBJ2-7; 9 nucleotides match TRBD1. The CDR3 consists of 13 residues. Germline V gives CDR1 GTSNPN, CDR2 SVGIG (reference sequence). Germline trimming cut 5 bases from V and 4 bases from J; bases unmatched to any gene: 6. CDR3 loop: CAWGGQGRYEQYF. CDR3 sequence (DNA): TGTGCCTGGGGCGGACAGGGGAGGTACGAGCAGTACTTC.

This chain connects TRBV7-9 to TRBJ1-1; D remains ambiguous. Trimming stripped 4 bases from V and 3 bases from J, with 6 bases between. The CDR3 is 12 amino acids. Germline CDR1 and CDR2: SEHNR and FQNEAQ (reference sequence). The CDR3 DNA reads as TGTGCCAGCAGCTACCCGTACACTGAAGCTTTCTTT. This translates into CASSYPYTEAFF.

The CDR3 DNA reads TGTGCCAGCAGCTTGGGACAGGAGACCCGGATACAAGAGACCCAGTACTTC. Translation: CASSLGQETRIQETQYF. This chain connects TRBV7-6 to TRBJ2-5; TRBD1 aligns across 8 bases. The CDR3 has 17 residues. V was pared by 3 bases and J by 2 bases, with 11 bases of the junction left unmatched. Germline loops: CDR1 SGHVS, CDR2 FNYEAQ.

The chain has TRBV4-3 and TRBJ2-1; 9 bases agree with TRBD2. This CDR3 is built from 13 residues. CDR1 and CDR2 (germline): LGHNA, YSLEER. With V trimmed by 3 bases and J by 12 bases, 6 bases remained unmatched. The CDR3 protein is CASSQKGSGRQFF. CDR3 DNA sequence: TGCGCCAGCAGCCAGAAGGGTAGCGGGAGGCAGTTCTTC.

This chain's CDR3 is CASSPGGAKGLYEQYF. CDR3 sequence (DNA): TGTGCCAGCAGCCCTGGTGGAGCCAAGGGGTTATACGAGCAGTACTTC. The J gene is TRBJ2-7, the V gene TRBV5-4, with D possibly TRBD1 on 5 matching bases. This CDR3 is built from 16 residues. Trimming cost V 4 bases and J 4 bases, with 21 bases left between them. The V gene's germline CDR1 is SGHNT and CDR2 YYREEE (reference sequence).

The chain links TRBV10-3 to TRBJ1-1; 9 nucleotides match TRBD1. V shed 0 bases, J shed 2 bases, and the junction held 22 bases outside the gene matches. The CDR3 covers 22 residues. The germline V gene encodes CDR1 ENHRY and CDR2 SYGVKD. The CDR3 DNA follows: TGTGCCATCAGTGAGTCTGATTGGCAGGACAGGGGCCCTCACATGAAAAACACTGAAGCTTTCTTT. As protein: CAISESDWQDRGPHMKNTEAFF.